The T cell receptor (beta chain) described here comes from a study of OX40 agonist ivuxolimab in advanced cancers. Study-level background: Ivuxolimab was a fully human IgG2 agonistic monoclonal antibody targeting the costimulatory receptor OX40 (CD134). The paper reports the monotherapy dose-escalation portion (N = 52 patients) of the phase I ivuxolimab trial. In the dose-escalation cohort, nearly 85% of patients were male, and the mean age was around 60 years with a range of roughly 20 to 79. Intravenous ivuxolimab was administered to patients every 2 weeks at six dose levels: 0.01, 0.1, 0.3, 1.5, 3 and 10 mg/kg. Three dose-escalation patients achieved partial responses, one with hepatocellular carcinoma and two with cutaneous melanoma. Of the 50 to 55 patients in dose escalation, 19 had hepatocellular carcinoma, around 15 had melanoma, 9 had renal cell carcinoma and 9 had head and neck cancer. The point of sequencing TCRbeta in the periphery was to test whether ivuxolimab changed TCR sequence diversity and drove clonal T-cell expansion. Prior anti-PD-1, anti-PD-L1 or anti-CTLA-4 therapy was permitted, and checkpoint inhibitors had been received by 30% to 40% of dose-escalation patients.

As to this clone: Its antigen target is currently unknown. It has no much larger one-base neighbor in the sample; base qualities were not kept.

Genomic DNA was isolated from the sorted cells so that the TCRbeta CDR3 region could be sequenced. The immunoSEQ Assay was used for sequencing of TCRbeta CDR3 regions. The table was pulled from immuneACCESS by TCRdb, which kept in-frame rearrangements only. Such tables lose some clones; where checked, under half of the loss comes from unresolved V genes, and the rest has no known cause. The sample profile shows more than 10,000 clones; about four fifths of them were found once. Of the sample, approximately 19% is held by the ten largest clones. Patients with a history of autoimmune disease or receiving systemic immunosuppression were excluded from the trial. In every dose cohort, peripheral blood was drawn for TCR sequencing at baseline, cycle 4 day 1, and cycle 7 day 1. The samples were drawn from a first-in-human, open-label, multicenter phase I dose-escalation trial of ivuxolimab. Adults with locally advanced or metastatic melanoma, renal cell, hepatocellular, or head and neck squamous cell carcinoma were enrolled in the trial. Before TCR sequencing, CD4+ and CD8+ T cells were separately sorted from peripheral blood.

On the study overall, not on this receptor specifically: Low levels of normalized T-cell clonal expansion were also seen in some patients who did not respond. At doses from 0.1 to 3.0 mg/kg, clonal expansion was seen in both CD4+ and CD8+ blood T cells between baseline and week 6. Antigen specificity was not determined for the clonally expanded peripheral T cells. Partial responders in the 0.1-3.0 mg/kg groups had among the lowest normalized peripheral clonal expansion, especially among CD8+ T cells. After ivuxolimab, expanded clones were on average more numerous among CD8+ T cells than among CD4+ T cells.

The sample here was CD4+ or CD8+ T cells sorted from blood, taken in a trial of the OX40 agonist ivuxolimab. The receptor comes from an adult with an advanced solid tumor such as melanoma, head and neck, liver or kidney cancer.

CDR3 sequence: CASSLLTTRVNSNYGYTF. DNA sequence: TGTGCCAGCAGTTTATTAACAACCAGGGTGAACTCTAACTATGGCTACACCTTC. The chain is encoded by TRBV28 joined to TRBJ1-2; a tentative D match to TRBD1 spans 5 bases. The V and J ends are trimmed by 1 base and 0 bases, leaving 18 bases between them. As encoded in the germline V gene, CDR1 is MDHEN while CDR2 is SYDVKM. Reading from cysteine to phenylalanine, the CDR3 counts 18 amino acids. CDR3 DNA is the only sequence kept; it has 54 bases, read in frame from the first base.